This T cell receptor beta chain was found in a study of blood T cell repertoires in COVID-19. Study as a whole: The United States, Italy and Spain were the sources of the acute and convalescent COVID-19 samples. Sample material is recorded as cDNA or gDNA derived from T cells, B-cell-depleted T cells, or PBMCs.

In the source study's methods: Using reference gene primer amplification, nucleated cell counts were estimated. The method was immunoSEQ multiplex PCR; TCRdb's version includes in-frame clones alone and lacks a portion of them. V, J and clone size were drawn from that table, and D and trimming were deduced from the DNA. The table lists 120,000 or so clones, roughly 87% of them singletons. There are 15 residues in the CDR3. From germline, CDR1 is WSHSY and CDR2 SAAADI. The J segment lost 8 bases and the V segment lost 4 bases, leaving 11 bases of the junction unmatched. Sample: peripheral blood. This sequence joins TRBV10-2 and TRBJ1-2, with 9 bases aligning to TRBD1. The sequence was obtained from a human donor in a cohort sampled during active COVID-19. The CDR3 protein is CASSGSPGTGRGYTF. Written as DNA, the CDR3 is TGCGCCAGCAGTGGGTCCCCCGGGACAGGGAGAGGCTACACCTTC.